The source of this T cell receptor beta chain is a study of blood T cell repertoires in COVID-19. Across the whole study: The origin of the acute and convalescent COVID-19 samples was the United States, Italy and Spain. The analysed material was cDNA or gDNA that came from T cells, B-cell-depleted T cells, or PBMCs.

The V gene lost 2 bases and the J gene lost 4 bases, with 9 bases spanning the gap. The CDR3 extends over 13 amino acids. Germline assignment: CDR1 SGHTA and CDR2 FQGNSA. As processed by the authors: Reference gene primer amplification gave estimated nucleated cell counts. Sequenced by immunoSEQ multiplex PCR; TCRdb stores in-frame clones only, minus some. V, J and clone size are taken as reported in that table, and D and trimming were inferred from the DNA itself. The table has approximately 66,000 clones, 88% seen once; the top ten hold 20% to 25%. The receptor comes from a woman in her forties or fifties with active or convalescent COVID-19. The sequencing sample was made of peripheral blood. The chain couples TRBV7-2 to TRBJ2-7; unclear D gene. Here the CDR3 reads CASSLPVLYEQYF. CDR3 DNA sequence: TGTGCCAGCAGCTTACCCGTACTATACGAGCAGTACTTC. Full variable domain (missing parts from reference TRBV7-2 and TRBJ2-7): GAGVSQSPSNKVTEKGKDVELRCDPISGHTALYWYRQSLGQGLEFLIYFQGNSAPDKSGLPSDRFSAERTGGSVSTLTIQRTQQEDSAVYLCASSLPVLYEQYFGPGTRLTVT.